A single sample is the source of the 8 T cell receptor beta chains below, sequenced in a study of response to subunit inactivated influenza vaccine. Each CDR3 protein is one row after TCRdb ran MiXCR on the RT-PCR reads. Of under 200,000 distinct CDR3 sequences in the sample, around a tenth were seen once. Sequenced material: CD8+ T cells sorted from PBMCs, taken about 24 months after vaccination. The receptors shown here come from a man aged 45 to 75 who received an inactivated influenza vaccine.

This clonotype was picked up a small number of times. V and J are TRBV7-9 and TRBJ2-7; D might be TRBD1 or TRBD2, each matching 5 bases. Trimming stripped 4 bases from V and 2 bases from J, with 15 bases between. The CDR3 runs to 15 residues. Germline assignment: CDR1 SEHNR and CDR2 FQNEAQ (reference sequence). Here the CDR3 reads CASSSRDGLTYEQYF. The CDR3 region has the DNA TGTGCCAGCAGCTCCCGGGACGGACTTACCTACGAGCAGTACTTC.

This chain joins TRBV27 and TRBJ2-5; 14 bases are shared with TRBD2. V shed 5 bases, J shed 1 base, and the junction held 12 bases outside the gene matches. The length of the CDR3 is 19 residues. In germline, CDR1 is MNHEY, CDR2 SMNVEV (reference sequence). The CDR3 loop reads CASSPTGTSGGTLQETQYF. Here the CDR3 DNA reads TGTGCCAGCAGTCCGACCGGGACTAGCGGGGGAACCCTCCAAGAGACCCAGTACTTC.

This clonotype was recorded at least ten times. The chain couples TRBV12-3 or TRBV12-4 to TRBJ2-1; D is unresolved. CDR3 length: 15 residues. Trimming pared 6 bases from V and 5 bases from J, leaving 17 bases between. Here the CDR3 reads CASSPLTVRDNEQFF. The CDR3 nucleotides read TGTGCCAGCAGCCCATTGACTGTCCGGGACAATGAGCAGTTCTTC.

This clonotype appeared many times. The CDR3 sequence: CANLGDHGYTF. CDR3 in DNA: TGTGCCAATCTGGGGGACCATGGCTACACCTTC. The V call is TRBV12-3 or TRBV12-4, the J call TRBJ1-2; maybe TRBD1 (5 bases). V was clipped by 10 bases and J by 6 bases, with 12 bases between them. CDR3 length: 11 amino acids.

This clonotype was found a few times. This chain uses TRBV6-5 with TRBJ2-7; 8 bases are a match to TRBD1. There are 14 residues in the CDR3. Germline V gives CDR1 MNHEY, CDR2 SVGAGI. V dropped 2 bases and J dropped 3; count of bases not matched to a gene: 3. The CDR3 bases are TGTGCCAGCAGTTACGACAGGGGCATCTACGAGCAGTACTTC. Translating it yields CASSYDRGIYEQYF.

The chain couples TRBV11-2 to TRBJ2-4; maybe TRBD2 (7 bases). With 5 bases removed from V and 5 bases from J, the gap between germline ends came to 22 bases. CDR3 length: 17 amino acids. Germline CDR1 SGHAT, CDR2 FQNNGV. The CDR3 here is CASSRGGLQVAENIQYF. CDR3 coding DNA: TGTGCCAGCAGCAGGGGGGGTCTACAGGTCGCCGAAAACATTCAGTACTTC.

This clonotype has a count of ten or more. The V gene is TRBV4-3, the J gene TRBJ2-1; unclear D gene. The V end lost 1 base, the J end lost 5 bases, and 9 bases lay between the germline ends. Germline V gene lookup returns CDR1 LGHNA and CDR2 YSLEER. There are 14 residues in the CDR3. CDR3 sequence (DNA): TGCGCCAGCAGCCAAGTTCGGAATGACAATGAGCAGTTCTTC. Amino acid sequence: CASSQVRNDNEQFF.

This clonotype was observed a handful of times. The J gene is TRBJ1-4, the V gene TRBV7-2; TRBD1 matches 8 bases. V was pared by 5 bases and J by 8 bases, with 7 bases of the junction left unmatched. The CDR3 sequence is 14 residues long. From germline, CDR1 is SGHTA and CDR2 FQGNSA. The CDR3 region has the DNA TGTGCCAGCAGCCTCGACAGGGGTCAAGAAAAACTGTTTTTT. Translation: CASSLDRGQEKLFF.